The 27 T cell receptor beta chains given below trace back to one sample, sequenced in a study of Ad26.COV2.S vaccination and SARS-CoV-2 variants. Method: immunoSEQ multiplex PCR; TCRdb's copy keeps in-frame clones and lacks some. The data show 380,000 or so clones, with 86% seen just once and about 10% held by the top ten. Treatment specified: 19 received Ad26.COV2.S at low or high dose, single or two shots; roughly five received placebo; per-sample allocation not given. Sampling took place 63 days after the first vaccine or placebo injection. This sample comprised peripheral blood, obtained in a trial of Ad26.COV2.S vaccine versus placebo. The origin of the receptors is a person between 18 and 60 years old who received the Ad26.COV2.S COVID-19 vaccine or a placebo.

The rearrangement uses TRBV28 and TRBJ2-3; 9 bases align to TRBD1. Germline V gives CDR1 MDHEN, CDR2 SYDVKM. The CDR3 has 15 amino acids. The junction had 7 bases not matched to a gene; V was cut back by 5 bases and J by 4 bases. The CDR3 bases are TGTGCCAGCAGTCCTAGGGGACAGGGTTCAGATACGCAGTATTTT. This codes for CASSPRGQGSDTQYF.

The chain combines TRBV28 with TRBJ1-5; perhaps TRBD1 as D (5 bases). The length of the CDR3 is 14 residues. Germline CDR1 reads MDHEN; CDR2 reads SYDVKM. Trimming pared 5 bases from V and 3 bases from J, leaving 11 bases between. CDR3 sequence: CASSATGTNQPQHF. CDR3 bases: TGTGCCAGCAGTGCTACAGGAACCAATCAGCCCCAGCATTTT.

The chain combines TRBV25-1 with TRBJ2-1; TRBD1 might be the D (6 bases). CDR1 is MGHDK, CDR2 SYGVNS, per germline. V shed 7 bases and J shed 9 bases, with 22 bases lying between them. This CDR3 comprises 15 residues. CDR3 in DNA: TGTGCCAGCACCCCGGGGAACAGGGCCGGTAGTGAGCAGTTCTTC. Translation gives CASTPGNRAGSEQFF.

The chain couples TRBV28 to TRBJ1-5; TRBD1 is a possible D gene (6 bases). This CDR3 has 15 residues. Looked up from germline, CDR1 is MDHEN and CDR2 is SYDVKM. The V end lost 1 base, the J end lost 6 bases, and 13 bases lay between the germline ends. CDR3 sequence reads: CASSLFVTGSQPQHF. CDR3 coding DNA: TGTGCCAGCAGTTTATTCGTAACAGGGAGTCAGCCCCAGCATTTT.

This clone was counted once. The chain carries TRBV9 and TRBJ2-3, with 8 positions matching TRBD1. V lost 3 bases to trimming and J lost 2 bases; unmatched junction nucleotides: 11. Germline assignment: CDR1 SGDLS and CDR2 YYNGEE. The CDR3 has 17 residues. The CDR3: CASSDAAWTGPTDTQYF. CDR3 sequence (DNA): TGTGCCAGCAGCGACGCGGCTTGGACAGGGCCCACAGATACGCAGTATTTT.

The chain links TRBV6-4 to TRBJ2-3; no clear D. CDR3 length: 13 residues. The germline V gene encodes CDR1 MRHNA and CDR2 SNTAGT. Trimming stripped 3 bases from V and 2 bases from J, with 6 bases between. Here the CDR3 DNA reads TGTGCCAGCAGTGAACAGTCCACAGATACGCAGTATTTT. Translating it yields CASSEQSTDTQYF.

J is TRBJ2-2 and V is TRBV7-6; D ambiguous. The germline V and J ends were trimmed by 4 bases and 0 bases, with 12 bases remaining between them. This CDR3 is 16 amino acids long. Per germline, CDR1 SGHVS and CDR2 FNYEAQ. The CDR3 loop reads CASSSSSSANTGELFF. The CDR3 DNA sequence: TGTGCCAGCAGCTCATCATCCTCCGCGAACACCGGGGAGCTGTTTTTT.

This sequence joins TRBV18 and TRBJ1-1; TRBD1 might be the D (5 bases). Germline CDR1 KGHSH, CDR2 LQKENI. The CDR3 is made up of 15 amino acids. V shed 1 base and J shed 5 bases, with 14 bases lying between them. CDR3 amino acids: CASSPLGAEGTEAFF. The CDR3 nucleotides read TGTGCCAGCTCACCACTCGGTGCGGAGGGGACTGAAGCTTTCTTT.

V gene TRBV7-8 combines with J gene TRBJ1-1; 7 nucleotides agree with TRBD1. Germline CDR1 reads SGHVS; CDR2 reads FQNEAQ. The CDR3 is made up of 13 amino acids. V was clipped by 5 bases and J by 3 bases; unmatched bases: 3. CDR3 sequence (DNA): TGTGCCAGCAGCCGCGACAGGGACACTGAAGCTTTCTTT. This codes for CASSRDRDTEAFF. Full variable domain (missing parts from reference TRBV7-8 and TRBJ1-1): GAGVSQSPRYKVAKRGQDVALRCDPISGHVSLFWYQQALGQGPEFLTYFQNEAQLDKSGLPSDRFFAERPEGSVSTLKIQRTQQEDSAVYLCASSRDRDTEAFFGQGTRLTVV.

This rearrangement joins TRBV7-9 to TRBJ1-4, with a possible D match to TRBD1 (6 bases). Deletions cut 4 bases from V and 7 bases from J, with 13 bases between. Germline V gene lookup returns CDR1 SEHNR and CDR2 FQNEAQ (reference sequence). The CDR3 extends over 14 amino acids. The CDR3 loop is CASSWGQRVEKLFF. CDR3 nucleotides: TGTGCCAGCAGCTGGGGACAACGGGTTGAAAAACTGTTTTTT.

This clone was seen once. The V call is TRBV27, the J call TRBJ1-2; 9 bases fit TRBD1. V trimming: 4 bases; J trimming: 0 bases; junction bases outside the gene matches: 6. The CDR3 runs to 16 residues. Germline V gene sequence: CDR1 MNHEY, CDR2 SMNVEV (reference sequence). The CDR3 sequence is CASSYLQGASNYGYTF. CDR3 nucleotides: TGTGCCAGCAGTTATCTACAGGGGGCCTCTAACTATGGCTACACCTTC.

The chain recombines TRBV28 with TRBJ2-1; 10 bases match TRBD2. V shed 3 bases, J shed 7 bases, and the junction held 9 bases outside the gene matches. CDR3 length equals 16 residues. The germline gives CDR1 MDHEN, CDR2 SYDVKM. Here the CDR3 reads CASSFRLAGVWNEQFF. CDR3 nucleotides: TGTGCCAGCAGTTTCCGGCTAGCGGGAGTCTGGAATGAGCAGTTCTTC.

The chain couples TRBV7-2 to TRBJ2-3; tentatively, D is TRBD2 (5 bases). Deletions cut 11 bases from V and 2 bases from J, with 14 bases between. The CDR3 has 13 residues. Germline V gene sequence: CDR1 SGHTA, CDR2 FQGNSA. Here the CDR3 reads CALAEGNTDTQYF. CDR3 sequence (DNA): TGTGCCCTAGCCGAGGGCAACACAGATACGCAGTATTTT. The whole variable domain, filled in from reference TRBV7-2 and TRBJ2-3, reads GAGVSQSPSNKVTEKGKDVELRCDPISGHTALYWYRQSLGQGLEFLIYFQGNSAPDKSGLPSDRFSAERTGGSVSTLTIQRTQQEDSAVYLCALAEGNTDTQYFGPGTRLTVL.

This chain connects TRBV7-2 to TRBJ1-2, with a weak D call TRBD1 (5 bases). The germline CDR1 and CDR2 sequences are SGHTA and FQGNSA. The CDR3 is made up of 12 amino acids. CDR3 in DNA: TGTGGGAGTCTAGGACAAAACTATGGCTACACCTTC. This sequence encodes CGSLGQNYGYTF.

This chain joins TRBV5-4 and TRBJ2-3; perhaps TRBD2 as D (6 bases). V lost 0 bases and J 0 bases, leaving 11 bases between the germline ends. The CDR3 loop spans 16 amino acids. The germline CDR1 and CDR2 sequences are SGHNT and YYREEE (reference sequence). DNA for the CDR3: TGTGCCAGCAGCTTGGGGCGGGACCTTAGCACAGATACGCAGTATTTT. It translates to CASSLGRDLSTDTQYF.

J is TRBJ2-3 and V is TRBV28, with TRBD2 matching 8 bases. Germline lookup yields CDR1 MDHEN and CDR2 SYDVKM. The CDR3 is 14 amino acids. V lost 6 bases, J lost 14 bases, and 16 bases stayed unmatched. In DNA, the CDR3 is TGTGCCAGCAGGTTAAGCCTAGCGGGTCTCGATGGGTATTTT. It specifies CASRLSLAGLDGYF.

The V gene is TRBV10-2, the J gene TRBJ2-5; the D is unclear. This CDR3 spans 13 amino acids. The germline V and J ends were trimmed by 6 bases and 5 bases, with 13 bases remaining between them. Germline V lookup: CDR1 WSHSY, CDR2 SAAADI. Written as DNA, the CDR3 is TGCGCCAGCAGGACCGTGAGGCAGGAGACCCAGTACTTC. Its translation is CASRTVRQETQYF.

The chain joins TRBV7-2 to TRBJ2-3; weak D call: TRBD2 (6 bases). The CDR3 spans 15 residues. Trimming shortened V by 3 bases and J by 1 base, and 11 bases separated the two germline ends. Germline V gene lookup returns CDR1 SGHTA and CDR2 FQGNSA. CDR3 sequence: CASSFGSPGTDTQYF. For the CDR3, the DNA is TGTGCCAGCAGCTTCGGGAGTCCTGGCACAGATACGCAGTATTTT.

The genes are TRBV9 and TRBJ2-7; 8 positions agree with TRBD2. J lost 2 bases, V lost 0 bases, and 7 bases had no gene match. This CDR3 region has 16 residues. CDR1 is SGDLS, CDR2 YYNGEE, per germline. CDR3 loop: CASSVAAGGLAYEQYF. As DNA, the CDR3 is TGTGCCAGCAGCGTAGCGGCGGGAGGCCTAGCCTACGAGCAGTACTTC. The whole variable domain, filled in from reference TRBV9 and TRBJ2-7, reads DSGVTQTPKHLITATGQRVTLRCSPRSGDLSVYWYQQSLDQGLQFLIQYYNGEERAKGNILERFSAQQFPDLHSELNLSSLELGDSALYFCASSVAAGGLAYEQYFGPGTRLTVT.

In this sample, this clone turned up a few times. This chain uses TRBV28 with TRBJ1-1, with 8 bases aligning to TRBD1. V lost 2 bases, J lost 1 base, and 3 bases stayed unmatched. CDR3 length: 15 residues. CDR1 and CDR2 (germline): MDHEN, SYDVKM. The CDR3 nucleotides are TGTGCCAGCAGTTTAGACAGGGGATCGAACACTGAAGCTTTCTTT. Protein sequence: CASSLDRGSNTEAFF. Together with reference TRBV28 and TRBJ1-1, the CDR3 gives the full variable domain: DVKVTQSSRYLVKRTGEKVFLECVQDMDHENMFWYRQDPGLGLRLIYFSYDVKMKEKGDIPEGYSVSREKKERFSLILESASTNQTSMYLCASSLDRGSNTEAFFGQGTRLTVV.

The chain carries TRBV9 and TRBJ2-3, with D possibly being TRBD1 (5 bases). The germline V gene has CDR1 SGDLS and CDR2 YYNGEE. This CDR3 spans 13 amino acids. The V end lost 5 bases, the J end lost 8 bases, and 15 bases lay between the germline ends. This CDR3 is CASRPPHGATQYF. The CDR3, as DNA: TGTGCCAGCAGGCCCCCTCATGGGGCTACGCAGTATTTT.

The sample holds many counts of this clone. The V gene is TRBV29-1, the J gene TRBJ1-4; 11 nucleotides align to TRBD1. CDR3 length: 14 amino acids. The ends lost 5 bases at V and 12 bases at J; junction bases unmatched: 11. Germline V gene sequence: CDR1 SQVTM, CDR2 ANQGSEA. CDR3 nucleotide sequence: TGCAGCGTTCTTCCCGGGACAGGGGGGTCGGAACTGTTTTTT. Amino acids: CSVLPGTGGSELFF.

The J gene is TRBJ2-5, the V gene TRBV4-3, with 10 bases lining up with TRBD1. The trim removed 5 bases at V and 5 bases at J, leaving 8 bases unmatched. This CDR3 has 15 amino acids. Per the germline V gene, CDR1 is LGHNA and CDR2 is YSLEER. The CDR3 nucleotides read TGCGCCAGCAGCTCCCGGGACAGGGGATTGGAGACCCAGTACTTC. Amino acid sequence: CASSSRDRGLETQYF.

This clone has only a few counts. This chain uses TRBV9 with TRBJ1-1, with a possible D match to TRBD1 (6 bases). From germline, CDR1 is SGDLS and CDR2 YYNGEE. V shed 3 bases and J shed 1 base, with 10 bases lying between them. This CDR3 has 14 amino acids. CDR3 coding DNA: TGTGCCAGCAGCGCCGGGACAAGGAACACTGAAGCTTTCTTT. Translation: CASSAGTRNTEAFF.

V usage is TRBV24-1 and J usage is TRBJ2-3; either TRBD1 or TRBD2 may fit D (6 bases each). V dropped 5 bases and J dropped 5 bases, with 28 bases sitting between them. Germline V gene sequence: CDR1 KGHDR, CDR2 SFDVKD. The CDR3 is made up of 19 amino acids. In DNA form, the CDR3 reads TGTGCCACCAGTGTATATCCCCGGAGGAGGAGGGGGGATATAGATACGCAGTATTTT. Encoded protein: CATSVYPRRRRGDIDTQYF.

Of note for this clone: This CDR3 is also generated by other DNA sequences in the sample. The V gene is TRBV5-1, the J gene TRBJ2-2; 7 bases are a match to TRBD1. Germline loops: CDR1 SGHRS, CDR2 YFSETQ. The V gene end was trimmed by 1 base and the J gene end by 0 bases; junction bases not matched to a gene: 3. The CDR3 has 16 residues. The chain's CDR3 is CASSLRQGPNTGELFF. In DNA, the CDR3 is TGCGCCAGCAGCTTGCGACAGGGTCCGAACACCGGGGAGCTGTTTTTT.

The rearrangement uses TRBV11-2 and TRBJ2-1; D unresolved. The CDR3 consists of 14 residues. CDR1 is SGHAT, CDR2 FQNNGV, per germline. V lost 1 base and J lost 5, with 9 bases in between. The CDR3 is CASSLALGHNEQFF. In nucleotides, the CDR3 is TGTGCCAGCAGCTTAGCGCTAGGCCACAATGAGCAGTTCTTC.